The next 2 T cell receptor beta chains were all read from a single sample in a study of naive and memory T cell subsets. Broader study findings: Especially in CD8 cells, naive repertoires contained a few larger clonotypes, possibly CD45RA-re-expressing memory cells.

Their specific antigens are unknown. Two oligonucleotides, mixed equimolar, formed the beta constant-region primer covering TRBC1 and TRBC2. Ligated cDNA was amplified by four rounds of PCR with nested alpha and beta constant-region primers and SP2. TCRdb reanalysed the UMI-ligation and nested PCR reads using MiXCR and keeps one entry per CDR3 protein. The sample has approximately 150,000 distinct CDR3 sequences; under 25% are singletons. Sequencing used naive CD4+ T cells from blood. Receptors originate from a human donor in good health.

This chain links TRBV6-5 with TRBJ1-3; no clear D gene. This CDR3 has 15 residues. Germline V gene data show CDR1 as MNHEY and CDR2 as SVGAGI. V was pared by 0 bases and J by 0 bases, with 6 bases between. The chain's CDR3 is CASSYSPFSGNTIYF. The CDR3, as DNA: TGTGCCAGCAGTTACTCCCCTTTCTCTGGAAACACCATATATTTT.

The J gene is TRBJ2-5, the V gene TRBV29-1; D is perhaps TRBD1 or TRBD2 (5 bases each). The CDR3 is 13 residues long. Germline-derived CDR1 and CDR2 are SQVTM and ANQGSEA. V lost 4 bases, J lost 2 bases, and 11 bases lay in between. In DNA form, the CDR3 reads TGCAGCGTTGTAAGGGACGGACAAGAGACCCAGTACTTC. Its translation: CSVVRDGQETQYF.